Included here is one T cell receptor (beta chain) sequence, with context. This CDR3 region has 15 residues. The germline V and J ends were trimmed by 5 bases and 3 bases, with 15 bases remaining between them. From germline, CDR1 is SGHTA and CDR2 FQGNSA. This entry is derived from a study of blood T cell repertoires in COVID-19. Study details: PBMCs, B-cell-depleted T cells, or T cells provided the cDNA or gDNA that made up the material.

Repertoires were generated with immunoSEQ multiplex PCR, while TCRdb's copy carries only in-frame clones and drops some. The table includes about 220,000 clones, around three quarters detected once. The sequence derives from a woman in her 70s with acute or convalescent COVID-19. The chain employs TRBV7-2 and TRBJ2-3; no reliable D call. Sequencing used peripheral blood. The CDR3: CASSPRTFLTDTQYF. The CDR3 DNA sequence: TGTGCCAGCAGCCCTAGAACCTTTCTAACAGATACGCAGTATTTT. Full variable domain (rest looked up from reference TRBV7-2 and TRBJ2-3): GAGVSQSPSNKVTEKGKDVELRCDPISGHTALYWYRQSLGQGLEFLIYFQGNSAPDKSGLPSDRFSAERTGGSVSTLTIQRTQQEDSAVYLCASSPRTFLTDTQYFGPGTRLTVL.